The source of this T cell receptor (beta chain) is a study of regulatory T cells in long-lasting Graves disease. Worth noting for this clonotype: Its target is unknown.

Findings of the study overall: A reduction in accuracy may have resulted from the small sample size.

Investigators prepared the TCR beta libraries by applying iRepertoire HTBI primers and Arm-PCR of CDR3 regions. TCRdb reanalysed the multiplex PCR reads using MiXCR and keeps one entry per CDR3 protein. The table lists 500,000 to 700,000 distinct CDR3 sequences, roughly 15% of them singletons. Time point: newly diagnosed GD, antithyroid drugs for less than 3 months. Researchers made the TCR library from RNA that was extracted from PBMCs. The CDR3 sequence is 13 residues long. Per germline, CDR1 GTSNPN and CDR2 SVGIG (reference sequence). The V and J ends lost 5 bases and 12 bases, in that order; junction bases with no gene match: 14. These data also featured in a second study, about T cells in Graves' hyperthyroidism and ophthalmopathy. That study reports: Diagnostic assessment was based on clinical symptoms, serum thyroxine and TRAb, thyroid ultrasound and orbital computed tomography.

The rearrangement uses TRBV30 and TRBJ2-7; 9 bases align to TRBD1. The TCR was taken from a woman aged 25 to 39 with Graves disease. Material: peripheral blood mononuclear cells (PBMCs), obtained at new diagnosis, from a patient treated with antithyroid drugs. CDR3: CAWSRTGALKGYF. Written as DNA, the CDR3 is TGTGCCTGGTCCCGGACAGGGGCCTTAAAGGGGTACTTC. The full variable domain, its missing parts supplied by reference TRBV30 and TRBJ2-7, is SQTIHQWPATLVQPVGSPLSLECTVEGTSNPNLYWYRQAAGRGLQLLFYSVGIGQISSEVPQNLSASRPQDRQFILSSKKLLLSDSGFYLCAWSRTGALKGYFGPGTRLTVT.